This TCR beta chain stems from a study of OX40 agonist ivuxolimab in advanced cancers. CDR1 is SGHDT and CDR2 is YYEEEE in the germline V gene. V lost 2 bases, J lost 6 bases, and 4 bases lay in between. The CDR3 spans 11 residues. Worth noting for this clone: Its antigen is currently unknown.

The method was immunoSEQ multiplex PCR; TCRdb's version includes in-frame clones alone and lacks a portion of them. Here the sample spans 60,000 to 75,000 clones, 70% to 90% being singletons. Overall study findings and caveats: Low clonal expansion, among the lowest seen, marked partial responders at 0.1-3.0 mg/kg. Doses of 0.1 to 3.0 mg/kg were accompanied by clonal expansion of CD4+ and CD8+ blood T cells by week 6. Expanded clones were, on average, more numerous among CD8+ T cells than CD4+. Some nonresponders also had low normalized T-cell clonal expansion.

This chain links TRBV5-6 with TRBJ2-3; D is unclear. This clonotype originated in an adult with an advanced solid tumor such as melanoma, head and neck, liver or kidney cancer. Sequencing was performed on CD4+ or CD8+ T cells sorted from blood, taken in a trial of the OX40 agonist ivuxolimab. Here the CDR3 DNA reads TGTGCCAGCAGCTTAGGGGATACGCAGTATTTT. Translation: CASSLGDTQYF.